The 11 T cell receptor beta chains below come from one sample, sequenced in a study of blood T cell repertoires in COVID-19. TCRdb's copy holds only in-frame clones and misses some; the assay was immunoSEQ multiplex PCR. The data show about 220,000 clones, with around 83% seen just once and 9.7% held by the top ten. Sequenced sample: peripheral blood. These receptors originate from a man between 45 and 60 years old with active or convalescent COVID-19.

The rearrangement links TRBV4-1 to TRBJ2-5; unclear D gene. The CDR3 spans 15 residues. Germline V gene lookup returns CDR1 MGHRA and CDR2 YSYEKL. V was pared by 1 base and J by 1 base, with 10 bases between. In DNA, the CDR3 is TGCGCCAGCAGCCAAGCTATACGTATCCAAGAGACCCAGTACTTC. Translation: CASSQAIRIQETQYF.

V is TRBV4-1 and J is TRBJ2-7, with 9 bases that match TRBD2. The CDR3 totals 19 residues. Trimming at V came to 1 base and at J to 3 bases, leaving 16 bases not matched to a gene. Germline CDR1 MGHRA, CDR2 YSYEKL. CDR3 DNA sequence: TGCGCCAGCAGCCAAGTTCCCAGGGGCGGGAGGGCCAAACGCTACGAGCAGTACTTC. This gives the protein CASSQVPRGGRAKRYEQYF.

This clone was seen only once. The CDR3 nucleotides are TGCGCCAGCAGCCCCTACAGGACTAGCGGGAGCCCTGGCTCCTACAATGAGCAGTTCTTC. It codes for CASSPYRTSGSPGSYNEQFF. This chain joins TRBV4-1 and TRBJ2-1; 13 bases are a match to TRBD2. Trimming at V came to 4 bases and at J to 0 bases, leaving 12 bases not matched to a gene. The germline gives CDR1 MGHRA, CDR2 YSYEKL. The CDR3 consists of 20 residues.

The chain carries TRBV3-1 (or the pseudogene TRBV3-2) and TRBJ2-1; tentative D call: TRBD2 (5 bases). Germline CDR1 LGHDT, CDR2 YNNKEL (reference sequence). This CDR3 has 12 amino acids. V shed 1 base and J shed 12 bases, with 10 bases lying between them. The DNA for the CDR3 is TGTGCCAGCAGCCAAGCGGGGAGCGCGCAGTTCTTC. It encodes CASSQAGSAQFF.

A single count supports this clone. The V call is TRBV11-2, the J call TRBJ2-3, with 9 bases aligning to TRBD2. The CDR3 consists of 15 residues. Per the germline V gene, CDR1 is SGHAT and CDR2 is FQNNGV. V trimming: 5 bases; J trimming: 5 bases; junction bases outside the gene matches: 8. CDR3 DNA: TGTGCCAGCAGCCCCCGCGGGGGGGCAGGAGATACGCAGTATTTT. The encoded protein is CASSPRGGAGDTQYF.

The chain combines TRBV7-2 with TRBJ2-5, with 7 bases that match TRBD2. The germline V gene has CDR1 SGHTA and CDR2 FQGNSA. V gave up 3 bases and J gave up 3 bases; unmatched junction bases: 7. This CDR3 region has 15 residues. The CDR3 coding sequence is TGTGCCAGCAGCTTGGCGGGAGTGGTCAAAGAGACCCAGTACTTC. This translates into CASSLAGVVKETQYF.

The CDR3 loop is CASSLGPGQDGSPLHF. The CDR3 nucleotides are TGTGCCAGCAGCTTAGGCCCGGGACAGGATGGGTCGCCCCTCCACTTT. The rearrangement joins TRBV11-2 to TRBJ1-6, with 8 bases aligning to TRBD1. Germline assignment: CDR1 SGHAT and CDR2 FQNNGV. The CDR3 is 16 residues long. J gave up 13 bases and V 1 base, and 12 bases lay outside the gene matches.

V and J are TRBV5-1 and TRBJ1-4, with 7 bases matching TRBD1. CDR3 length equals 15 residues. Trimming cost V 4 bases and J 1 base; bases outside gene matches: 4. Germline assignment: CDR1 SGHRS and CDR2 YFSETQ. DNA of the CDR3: TGCGCCAGCAGCCCGGGGACAGTAACTAATGAAAAACTGTTTTTT. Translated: CASSPGTVTNEKLFF.

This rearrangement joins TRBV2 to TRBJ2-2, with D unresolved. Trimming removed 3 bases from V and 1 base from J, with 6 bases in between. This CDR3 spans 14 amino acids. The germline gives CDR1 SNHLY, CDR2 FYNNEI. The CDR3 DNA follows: TGTGCCAGCAGTGATTGGCTGAACACCGGGGAGCTGTTTTTT. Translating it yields CASSDWLNTGELFF.

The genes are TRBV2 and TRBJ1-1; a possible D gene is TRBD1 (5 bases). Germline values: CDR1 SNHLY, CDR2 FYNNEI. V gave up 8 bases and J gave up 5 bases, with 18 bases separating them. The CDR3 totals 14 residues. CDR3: CASQSTGDRTEAFF. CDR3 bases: TGTGCCAGCCAGTCAACGGGGGATCGGACTGAAGCTTTCTTT.

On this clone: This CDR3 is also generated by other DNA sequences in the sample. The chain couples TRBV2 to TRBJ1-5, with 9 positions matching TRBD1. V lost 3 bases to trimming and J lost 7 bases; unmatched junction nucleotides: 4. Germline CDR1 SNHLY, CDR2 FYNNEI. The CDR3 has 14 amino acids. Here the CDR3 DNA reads TGTGCCAGCAGTGAGGGACAGGGAGAACAGCCCCAGCATTTT. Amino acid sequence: CASSEGQGEQPQHF.